The T cell receptor (beta chain) under discussion was sequenced for a study of control samples from healthy donors and cancer patients. The CDR3 spans 11 residues. Germline CDR1 is SGHNT and CDR2 is YYREEE (reference sequence). Trimming removed 8 bases at V and 7 bases at J, with 11 bases between. Using immunoSEQ multiplex PCR, the repertoire was profiled, and TCRdb retains in-frame clones only, with some absent. The sample holds 140,000 to 150,000 clones; about 91% are singletons and the top ten take approximately 3.4%. This chain connects TRBV5-4 to TRBJ2-3; D is ambiguous. The TCR sequence derives from a man aged 25 to 40 in good health. Sequenced: blood. The CDR3 loop reads CASGKVNTQYF. The CDR3 coding sequence is TGTGCCAGTGGAAAAGTTAATACGCAGTATTTT.